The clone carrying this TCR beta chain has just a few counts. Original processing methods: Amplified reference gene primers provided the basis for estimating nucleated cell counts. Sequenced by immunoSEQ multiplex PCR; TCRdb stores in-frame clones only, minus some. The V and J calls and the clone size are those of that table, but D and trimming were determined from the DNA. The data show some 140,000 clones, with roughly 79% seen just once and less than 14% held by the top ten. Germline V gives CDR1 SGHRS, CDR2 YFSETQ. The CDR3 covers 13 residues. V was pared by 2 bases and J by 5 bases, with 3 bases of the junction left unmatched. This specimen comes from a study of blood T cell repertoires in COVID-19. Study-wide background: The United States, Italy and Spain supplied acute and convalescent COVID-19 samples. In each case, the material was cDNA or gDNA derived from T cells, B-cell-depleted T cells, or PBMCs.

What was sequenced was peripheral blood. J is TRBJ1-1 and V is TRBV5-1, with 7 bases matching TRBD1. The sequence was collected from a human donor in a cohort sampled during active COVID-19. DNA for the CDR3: TGCGCCAGCAGCTTAGAGGACAGGACTGAAGCTTTCTTT. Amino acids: CASSLEDRTEAFF.